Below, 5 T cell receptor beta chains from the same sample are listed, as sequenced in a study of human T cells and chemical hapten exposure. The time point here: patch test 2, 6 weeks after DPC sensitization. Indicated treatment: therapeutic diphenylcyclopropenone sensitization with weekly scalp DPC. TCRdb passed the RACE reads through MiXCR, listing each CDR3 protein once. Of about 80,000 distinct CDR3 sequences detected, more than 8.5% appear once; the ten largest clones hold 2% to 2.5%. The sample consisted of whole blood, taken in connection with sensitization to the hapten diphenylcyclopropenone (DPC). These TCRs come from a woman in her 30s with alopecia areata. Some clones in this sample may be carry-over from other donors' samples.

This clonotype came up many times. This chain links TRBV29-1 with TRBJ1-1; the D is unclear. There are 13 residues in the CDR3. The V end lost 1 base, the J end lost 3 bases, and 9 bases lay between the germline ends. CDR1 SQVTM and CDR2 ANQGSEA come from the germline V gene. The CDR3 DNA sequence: TGCAGCGTTGAAGTTGGTCAGTACACTGAAGCTTTCTTT. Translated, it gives CSVEVGQYTEAFF.

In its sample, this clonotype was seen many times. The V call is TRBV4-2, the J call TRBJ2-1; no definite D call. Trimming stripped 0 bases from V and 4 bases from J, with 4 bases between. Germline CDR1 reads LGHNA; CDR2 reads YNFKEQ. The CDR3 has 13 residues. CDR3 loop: CASSQEGYNEQFF. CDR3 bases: TGTGCCAGCAGCCAAGAGGGATACAATGAGCAGTTCTTC.

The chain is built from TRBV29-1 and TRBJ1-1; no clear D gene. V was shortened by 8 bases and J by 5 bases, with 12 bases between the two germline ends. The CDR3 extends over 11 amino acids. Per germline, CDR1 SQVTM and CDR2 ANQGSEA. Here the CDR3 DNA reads TGCAGCAGCAGAGACTCGACTGAAGCTTTCTTT. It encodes CSSRDSTEAFF.

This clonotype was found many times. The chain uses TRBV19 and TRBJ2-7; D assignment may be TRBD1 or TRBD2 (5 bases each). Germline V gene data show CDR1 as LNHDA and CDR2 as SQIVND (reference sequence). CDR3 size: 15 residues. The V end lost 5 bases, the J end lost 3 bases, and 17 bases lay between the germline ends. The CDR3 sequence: CASSPLVGTIYEQYF. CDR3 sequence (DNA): TGTGCCAGTAGTCCCCTTGTAGGGACCATCTACGAGCAGTACTTC.

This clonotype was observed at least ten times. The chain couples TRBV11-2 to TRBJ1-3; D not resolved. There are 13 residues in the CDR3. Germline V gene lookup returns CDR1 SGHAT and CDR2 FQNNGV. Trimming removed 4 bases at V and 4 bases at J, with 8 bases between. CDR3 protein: CASSSGTGNTIYF. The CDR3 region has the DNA TGTGCCAGCAGCTCAGGAACCGGAAACACCATATATTTT.